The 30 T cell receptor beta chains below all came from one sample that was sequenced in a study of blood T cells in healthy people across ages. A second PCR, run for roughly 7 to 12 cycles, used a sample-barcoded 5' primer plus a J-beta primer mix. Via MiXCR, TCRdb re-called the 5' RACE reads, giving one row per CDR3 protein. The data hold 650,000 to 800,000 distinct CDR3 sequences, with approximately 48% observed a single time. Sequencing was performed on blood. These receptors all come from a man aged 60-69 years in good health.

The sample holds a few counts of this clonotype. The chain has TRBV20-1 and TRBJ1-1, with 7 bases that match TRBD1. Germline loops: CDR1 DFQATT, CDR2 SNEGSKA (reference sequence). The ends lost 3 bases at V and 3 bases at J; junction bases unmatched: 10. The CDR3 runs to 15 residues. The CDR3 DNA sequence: TGCAGTGCTAGTGATCCGGGACAGTCGGACACTGAAGCTTTCTTT. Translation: CSASDPGQSDTEAFF.

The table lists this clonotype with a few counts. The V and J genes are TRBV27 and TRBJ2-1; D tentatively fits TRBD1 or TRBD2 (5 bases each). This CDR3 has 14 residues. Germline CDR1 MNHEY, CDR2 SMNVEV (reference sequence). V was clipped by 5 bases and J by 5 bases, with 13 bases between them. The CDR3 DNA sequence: TGTGCCAGCAGTCGAGCCGGGGCCAACAATGAGCAGTTCTTC. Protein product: CASSRAGANNEQFF.

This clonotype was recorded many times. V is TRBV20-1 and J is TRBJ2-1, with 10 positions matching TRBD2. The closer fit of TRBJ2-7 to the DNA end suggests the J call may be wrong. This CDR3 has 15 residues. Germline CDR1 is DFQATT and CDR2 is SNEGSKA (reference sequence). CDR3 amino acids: CSADPLAGAYNEQYF. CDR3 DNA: TGCAGTGCTGACCCCCTAGCGGGGGCCTACAATGAGCAGTACTTC.

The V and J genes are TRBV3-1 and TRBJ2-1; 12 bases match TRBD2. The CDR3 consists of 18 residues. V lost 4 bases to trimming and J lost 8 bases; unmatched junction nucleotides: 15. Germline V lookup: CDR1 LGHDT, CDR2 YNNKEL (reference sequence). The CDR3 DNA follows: TGTGCCAGCAGCCGGCTACTGATGACTAGCGGGGGTAGTTATGAGCAGTTCTTC. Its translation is CASSRLLMTSGGSYEQFF.

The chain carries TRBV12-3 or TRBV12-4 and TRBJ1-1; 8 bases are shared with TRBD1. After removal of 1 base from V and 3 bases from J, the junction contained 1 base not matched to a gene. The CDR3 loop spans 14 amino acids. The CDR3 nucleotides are TGTGCCAGCAGTTTAGGCAGGGGGCACACTGAAGCTTTCTTT. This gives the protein CASSLGRGHTEAFF.

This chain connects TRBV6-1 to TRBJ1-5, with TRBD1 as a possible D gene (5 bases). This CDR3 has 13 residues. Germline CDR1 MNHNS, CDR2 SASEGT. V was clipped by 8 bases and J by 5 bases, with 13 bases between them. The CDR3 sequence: CASGRDYDQPQHF. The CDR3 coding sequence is TGTGCCAGCGGACGGGACTACGATCAGCCCCAGCATTTT.

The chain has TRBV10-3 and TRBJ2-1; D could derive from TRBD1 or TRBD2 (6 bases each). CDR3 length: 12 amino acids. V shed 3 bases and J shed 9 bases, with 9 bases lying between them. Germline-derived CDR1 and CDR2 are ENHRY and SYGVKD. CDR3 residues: CAISDGGGEQFF. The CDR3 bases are TGTGCCATCAGTGACGGGGGCGGTGAGCAGTTCTTC.

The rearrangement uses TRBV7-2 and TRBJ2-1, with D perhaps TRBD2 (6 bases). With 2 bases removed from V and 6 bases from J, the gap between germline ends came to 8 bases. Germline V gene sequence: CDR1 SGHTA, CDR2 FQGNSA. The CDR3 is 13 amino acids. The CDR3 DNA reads TGTGCCAGCAGCTTAACTAGCCTCAATGAGCAGTTCTTC. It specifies CASSLTSLNEQFF.

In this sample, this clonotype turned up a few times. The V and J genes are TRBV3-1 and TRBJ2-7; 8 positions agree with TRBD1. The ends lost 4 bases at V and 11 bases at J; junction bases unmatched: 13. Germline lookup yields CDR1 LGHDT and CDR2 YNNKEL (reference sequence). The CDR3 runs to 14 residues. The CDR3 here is CASSPGITGGFKYF. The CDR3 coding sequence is TGTGCCAGCAGCCCCGGAATCACAGGGGGGTTTAAGTACTTC.

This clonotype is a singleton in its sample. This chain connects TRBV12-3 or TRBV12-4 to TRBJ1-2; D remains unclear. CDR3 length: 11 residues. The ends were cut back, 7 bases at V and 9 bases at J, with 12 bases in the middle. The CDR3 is CASTNKYSYTF. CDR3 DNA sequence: TGTGCCAGCACCAACAAGTATAGCTACACCTTC.

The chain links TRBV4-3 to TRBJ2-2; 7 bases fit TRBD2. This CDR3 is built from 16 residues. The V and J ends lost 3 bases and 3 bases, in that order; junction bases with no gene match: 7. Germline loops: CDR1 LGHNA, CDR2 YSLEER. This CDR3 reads CASSQFPGGDTGELFF. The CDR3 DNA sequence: TGCGCCAGCAGCCAGTTCCCGGGGGGAGACACCGGGGAGCTGTTTTTT.

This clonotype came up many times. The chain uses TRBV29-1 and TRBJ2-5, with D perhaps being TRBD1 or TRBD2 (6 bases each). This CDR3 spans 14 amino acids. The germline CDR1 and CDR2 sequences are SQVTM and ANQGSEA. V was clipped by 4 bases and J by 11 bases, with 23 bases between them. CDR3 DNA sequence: TGCAGCGTTGCGGAGGGGCCGGCTCACAGGGAGCAGTACTTC. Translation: CSVAEGPAHREQYF.

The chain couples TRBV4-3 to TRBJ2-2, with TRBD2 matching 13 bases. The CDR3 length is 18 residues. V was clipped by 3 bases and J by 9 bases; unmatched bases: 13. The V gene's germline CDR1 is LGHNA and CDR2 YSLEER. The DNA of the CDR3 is TGCGCCAGCAGCCAGCAACTAGCGGGGGGGCCGGGGGGAAGGGAGCTGTTTTTT. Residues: CASSQQLAGGPGGRELFF.

This chain's CDR3 is CASSYPSSGDDVDQPQHF. Here the CDR3 DNA reads TGTGCCAGCAGTTACCCATCCTCCGGGGACGACGTTGATCAGCCCCAGCATTTT. This chain uses TRBV6-7 with TRBJ1-5; D is perhaps TRBD1 (5 bases). Being an ORF, TRBV6-7 has a function that is uncertain. V lost 2 bases to trimming and J lost 5 bases, with 22 bases between them. The CDR3 has 18 amino acids.

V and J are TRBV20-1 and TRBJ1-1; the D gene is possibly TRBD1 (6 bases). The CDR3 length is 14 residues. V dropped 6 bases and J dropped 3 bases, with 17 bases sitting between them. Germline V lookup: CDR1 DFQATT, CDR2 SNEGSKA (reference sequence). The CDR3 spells CSATRGGGDTEAFF. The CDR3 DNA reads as TGCAGTGCCACCAGAGGGGGGGGGGACACTGAAGCTTTCTTT.

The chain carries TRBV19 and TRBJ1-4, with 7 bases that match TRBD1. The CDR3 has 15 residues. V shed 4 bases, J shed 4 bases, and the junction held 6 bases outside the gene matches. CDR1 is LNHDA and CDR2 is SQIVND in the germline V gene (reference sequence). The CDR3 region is CASSRRTGFNEKLFF. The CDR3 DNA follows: TGTGCCAGTAGTAGACGGACAGGCTTTAATGAAAAACTGTTTTTT.

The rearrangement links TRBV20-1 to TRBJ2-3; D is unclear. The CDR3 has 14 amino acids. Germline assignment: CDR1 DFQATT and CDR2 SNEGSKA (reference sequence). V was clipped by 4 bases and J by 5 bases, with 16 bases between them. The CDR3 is CSAKKAGPLDTQYF. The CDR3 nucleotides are TGCAGTGCTAAGAAGGCAGGACCTCTAGATACGCAGTATTTT.

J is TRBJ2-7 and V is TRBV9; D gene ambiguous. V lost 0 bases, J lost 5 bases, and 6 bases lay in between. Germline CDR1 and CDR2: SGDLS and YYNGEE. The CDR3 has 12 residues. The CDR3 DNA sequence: TGTGCCAGCAGCGTAGCGATGGACGAGCAGTACTTC. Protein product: CASSVAMDEQYF.

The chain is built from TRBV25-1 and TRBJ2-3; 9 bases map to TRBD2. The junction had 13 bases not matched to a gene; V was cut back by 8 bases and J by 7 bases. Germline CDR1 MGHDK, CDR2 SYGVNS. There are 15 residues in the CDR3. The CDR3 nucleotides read TGTGCCAGCGCCTTGGCAGCGGGGGGAAAGAATACGCAGTATTTT. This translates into CASALAAGGKNTQYF.

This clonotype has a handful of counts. CDR3 sequence: CASSPLRGPGNEQFF. The CDR3 nucleotides are TGTGCCAGCAGTCCGCTCCGGGGGCCGGGCAATGAGCAGTTCTTC. V gene TRBV6-5 combines with J gene TRBJ2-1; D is perhaps TRBD1 or TRBD2 (6 bases each). CDR1 MNHEY and CDR2 SVGAGI come from the germline V gene. V was clipped by 5 bases and J by 6 bases, with 17 bases between them. The CDR3 covers 15 residues.

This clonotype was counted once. In DNA, the CDR3 is TGCAGTGCTAGAGATAAACCAGGGGTAGAGACCCAGTACTTC. The encoded protein is CSARDKPGVETQYF. The chain joins TRBV20-1 to TRBJ2-7; D might be TRBD1 (6 bases). The J call may be mistaken, given a closer DNA end match to TRBJ2-5. The germline V gene has CDR1 DFQATT and CDR2 SNEGSKA (reference sequence). This CDR3 region has 14 residues.

In DNA, the CDR3 is TGTGCCAGCAGTTTATACGGGGGAGTGGGCTACGAGCAGTACTTC. Amino acid sequence: CASSLYGGVGYEQYF. The chain uses TRBV27 and TRBJ2-7, with a possible D match to TRBD2 (6 bases). The CDR3 runs to 15 residues. Germline lookup yields CDR1 MNHEY and CDR2 SMNVEV (reference sequence). The V gene lost 1 base and the J gene lost 3 bases, with 13 bases spanning the gap.

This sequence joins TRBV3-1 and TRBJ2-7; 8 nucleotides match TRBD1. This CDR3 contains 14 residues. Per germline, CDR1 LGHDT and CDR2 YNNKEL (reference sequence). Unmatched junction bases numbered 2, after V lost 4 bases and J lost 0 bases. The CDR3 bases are TGTGCCAGCAGCCCCAGGGGGCTCTCCTACGAGCAGTACTTC. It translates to CASSPRGLSYEQYF.

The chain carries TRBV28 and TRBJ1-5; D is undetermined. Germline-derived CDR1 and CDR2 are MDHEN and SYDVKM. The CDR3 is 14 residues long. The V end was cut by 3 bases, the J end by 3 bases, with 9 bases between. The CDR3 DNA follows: TGTGCCAGCAGTTTCCGAGACTTCAATCAGCCCCAGCATTTT. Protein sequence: CASSFRDFNQPQHF.

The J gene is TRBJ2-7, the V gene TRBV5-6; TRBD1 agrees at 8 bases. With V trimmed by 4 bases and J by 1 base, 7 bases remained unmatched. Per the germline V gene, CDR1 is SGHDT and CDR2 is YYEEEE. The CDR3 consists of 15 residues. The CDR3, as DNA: TGTGCCAGCAGCAGGCGGACAGGGCCATCCTACGAGCAGTACTTC. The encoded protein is CASSRRTGPSYEQYF. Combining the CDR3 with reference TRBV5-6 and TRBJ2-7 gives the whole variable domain DAGVTQSPTHLIKTRGQQVTLRCSPKSGHDTVSWYQQALGQGPQFIFQYYEEEERQRGNFPDRFSGHQFPNYSSELNVNALLLGDSALYLCASSRRTGPSYEQYFGPGTRLTVT.

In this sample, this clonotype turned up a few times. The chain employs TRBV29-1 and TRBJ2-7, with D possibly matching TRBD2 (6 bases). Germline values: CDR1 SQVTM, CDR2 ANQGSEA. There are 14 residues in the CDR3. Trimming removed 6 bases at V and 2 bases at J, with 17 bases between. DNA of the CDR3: TGCAGCGTCCTGGGGGGAAGGGAGACCTACGAGCAGTACTTC. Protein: CSVLGGRETYEQYF.

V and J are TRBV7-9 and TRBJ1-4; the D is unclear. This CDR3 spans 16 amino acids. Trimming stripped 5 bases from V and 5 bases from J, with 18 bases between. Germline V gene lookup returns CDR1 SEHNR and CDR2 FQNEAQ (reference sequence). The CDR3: CASSPEVWGTNEKLFF. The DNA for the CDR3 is TGTGCCAGCAGCCCCGAGGTTTGGGGAACCAATGAAAAACTGTTTTTT.

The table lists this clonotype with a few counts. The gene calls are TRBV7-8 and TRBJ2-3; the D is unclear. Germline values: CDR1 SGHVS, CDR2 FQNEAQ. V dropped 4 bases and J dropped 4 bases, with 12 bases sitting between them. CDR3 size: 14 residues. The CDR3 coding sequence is TGTGCCAGCAGCTGGACGGTCGCGTCAGATACGCAGTATTTT. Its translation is CASSWTVASDTQYF. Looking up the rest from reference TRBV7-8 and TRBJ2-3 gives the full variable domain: GAGVSQSPRYKVAKRGQDVALRCDPISGHVSLFWYQQALGQGPEFLTYFQNEAQLDKSGLPSDRFFAERPEGSVSTLKIQRTQQEDSAVYLCASSWTVASDTQYFGPGTRLTVL.

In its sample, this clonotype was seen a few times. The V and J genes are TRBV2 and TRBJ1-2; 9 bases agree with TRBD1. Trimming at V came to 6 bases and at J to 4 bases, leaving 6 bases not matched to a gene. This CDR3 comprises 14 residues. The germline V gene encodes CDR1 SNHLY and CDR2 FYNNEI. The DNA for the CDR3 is TGTGCCAGCAGGCCGGGACAGGGCTTCTATGGCTACACCTTC. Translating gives CASRPGQGFYGYTF.

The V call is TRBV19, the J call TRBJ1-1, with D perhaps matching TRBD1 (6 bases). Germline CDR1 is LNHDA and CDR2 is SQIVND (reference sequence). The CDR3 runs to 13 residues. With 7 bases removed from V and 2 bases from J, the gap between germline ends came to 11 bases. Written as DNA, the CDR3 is TGTGCCAGTAACGACAGGCTTAACACTGAAGCTTTCTTT. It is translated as CASNDRLNTEAFF.